A single T cell receptor beta chain is shown here with its context. Its antigen is as yet unknown. The entry originates in a study of cytomegalovirus exposure and HLA in healthy donors. Turning to the study itself: Later analysis reported that the 110 or so validation repertoires shared the platform of the approximately 670 first-cohort repertoires. Findings and limits, study-wide: The study recorded 150 to 200 TCR beta chains that were cytomegalovirus-associated. Cytomegalovirus status was reportedly diagnosed by the classifier with high sensitivity and specificity. Later, an analysis found that TCR clusters from the first cohort tended to co-occur in the 110 or so validation repertoires.

The CDR3 contains 17 residues. The germline gives CDR1 SGDLS, CDR2 YYNGEE. Trimming removed 1 base from V and 0 bases from J; junction bases left unmatched: 9. TCRdb's copy holds only in-frame clones and misses some; the assay was immunoSEQ multiplex PCR. The data show 71,000 or so clones, about 94% seen once. Sample: PBMCs. The clonotype comes from a woman aged 18-30 years in good health and CMV-seronegative. V usage is TRBV9 and J usage is TRBJ1-1; 7 bases match TRBD1. The CDR3 bases are TGTGCCAGCAGCGTAAGTGGAGGGGGCAGCTTGAACACTGAAGCTTTCTTT. As protein: CASSVSGGGSLNTEAFF.